A selection of T cell receptor beta chains follows, all from one sample in a study of human T cells and chemical hapten exposure. TCRdb redid the calling of the RACE reads with MiXCR, one entry per CDR3 protein. In the table there are 120,000 or so distinct CDR3 sequences, around 11% of which are singletons. Specimen: whole blood, collected in connection with sensitization to the hapten diphenylcyclopropenone (DPC). The source of these receptors is a woman in her forties or fifties with alopecia areata. Some clones in this sample may be carry-over from other donors' samples. The CDR3 runs from the conserved cysteine through the conserved F or W. Each record gives: clone size, J gene, V gene, D gene, CDR3 protein, CDR3 DNA. D genes are given only for firm matches. Clone sizes are given selectively: once, few, many, or a class where the clone is expanded.

many	TRBJ1-1	TRBV14	NA	CASSQGNTEAFF	TGTGCCAGCAGCCAAGGGAACACTGAAGCTTTCTTT
NA	TRBJ2-1	TRBV4-1	TRBD1	CASSQKDRFSSYNEQFF	TGCGCCAGCAGCCAGAAGGACAGGTTTAGCTCCTACAATGAGCAGTTCTTC
NA	TRBJ1-1	TRBV6-1	NA	CASSGATGGTEAFF	TGTGCCAGCAGTGGGGCGACAGGAGGGACTGAAGCTTTCTTT
many	TRBJ2-7	TRBV29-1	NA	CSVPPTGGGEQYF	TGCAGCGTTCCTCCGACCGGGGGAGGCGAGCAGTACTTC
few	TRBJ1-6	TRBV12-3/TRBV12-4	TRBD1	CASRQGSYNSPLHF	TGTGCCAGCAGACAGGGGTCCTATAATTCACCCCTCCACTTT
few	TRBJ2-1	TRBV28	NA	CASRGGGTGNEQFF	TGTGCCAGCAGGGGGGGAGGCACGGGAAATGAGCAGTTCTTC
few	TRBJ1-1	TRBV5-6	TRBD1	CASSFGTGVTEAFF	TGTGCCAGCAGCTTCGGGACAGGGGTTACTGAAGCTTTCTTT
many	TRBJ2-5	TRBV20-1	TRBD2	CSARDREALQTQYF	TGCAGTGCTAGAGATCGGGAGGCATTGCAGACCCAGTACTTC
NA	TRBJ2-2	TRBV5-1	TRBD1	CASSLDRGNTGELFF	TGCGCCAGCAGCTTGGACAGGGGCAACACCGGGGAGCTGTTTTTT
many	TRBJ2-5	TRBV13	NA	CASSSEQGGETQYF	TGTGCCAGCAGCTCCGAACAGGGAGGGGAGACCCAGTACTTC
few	TRBJ1-1	TRBV12-3/TRBV12-4	TRBD1	CASRTGSEAFF	TGTGCCAGCAGGACAGGGTCTGAAGCTTTCTTT
NA	TRBJ2-2	TRBV2	NA	CASTARVNTGELFF	TGTGCCAGCACCGCCAGGGTGAACACCGGGGAGCTGTTTTTT
few	TRBJ1-6	TRBV5-1	NA	CASSSQVQGQDSPLHF	TGCGCCAGCAGCTCGCAGGTGCAGGGACAAGATTCACCCCTCCACTTT
many	TRBJ2-5	TRBV9	NA	CASRAPLEETQYF	TGTGCCAGCCGCGCCCCCCTAGAAGAGACCCAGTACTTC
few	TRBJ2-5	TRBV3-1	NA	CASSHRTQYF	TGTGCCAGCAGCCATCGGACCCAGTACTTC
few	TRBJ1-5	TRBV21-1	NA	CASSKAGIGNQPQHF	TGTGCCAGCAGCAAAGCAGGGATTGGCAATCAGCCCCAGCATTTT
few	TRBJ2-7	TRBV2	NA	CASSQEELPGGEQYF	TGTGCCAGCAGCCAGGAGGAATTACCCGGCGGCGAGCAGTACTTC
many	TRBJ2-7	TRBV12-3/TRBV12-4	TRBD1	CASRTGTGLGEQYF	TGTGCCAGCAGAACCGGGACAGGCCTCGGCGAGCAGTACTTC
many	TRBJ2-4	TRBV11-2	NA	CASSRGQLNIQYF	TGTGCCAGCAGCCGTGGACAGCTAAACATTCAGTACTTC
NA	TRBJ2-7	TRBV28	NA	CASSPSGGPTSYEQYF	TGTGCCAGCAGCCCCTCTGGGGGCCCTACCTCCTACGAGCAGTACTTC